Presented here are 4 T cell receptor beta chains from one specimen sequenced in a study of vaccination effects on CD4 cells after COVID-19. CD4+ T cells specific for antigen were expanded with viral peptide pools by the ViraFEST assay before sequencing. Isolating CD4+ T cells followed around nine days of culture. Infection dated between March and December 2020, before the Alpha, Beta and Delta variants reached the United States. The assay was immunoSEQ multiplex PCR, and TCRdb's table has in-frame clones only and misses some. The data contain fewer than 60,000 clones, 75% to 85% of them singletons. Which antigens these TCRs recognize remains unknown. The source was CD4+ T cells from PBMCs cultured with HIV peptides, collected before COVID-19 vaccination. Subset meaning: HIV-1 Nef peptide pool negative control/reference culture. The origin of the receptors is a human donor who had a prior SARS-CoV-2 infection.

CDR3 nucleotides: TGTGCCAGCAGCCAGGACCAAGAGACCCAGTACTTC. Translated, it gives CASSQDQETQYF. V gene TRBV5-6 combines with J gene TRBJ2-5; D remains ambiguous. CDR1 is SGHDT and CDR2 is YYEEEE in the germline V gene. Trimming took 4 bases from V and 0 from J, leaving 4 bases between them. CDR3 length: 12 amino acids.

The rearrangement uses TRBV5-6 and TRBJ2-2; possibly TRBD1 for D (6 bases). CDR1 SGHDT and CDR2 YYEEEE come from the germline V gene. Deletions cut 4 bases from V and 4 bases from J, with 14 bases between. The CDR3 covers 15 residues. CDR3: CASSRTVSLTGELFF. The CDR3 nucleotides are TGTGCCAGCAGCCGGACAGTTAGTCTCACCGGGGAGCTGTTTTTT.

This clone showed up just once. The J gene is TRBJ2-6, the V gene TRBV7-2; 7 bases fit TRBD2. This CDR3 spans 17 amino acids. Trimming cost V 1 base and J 0 bases; bases outside gene matches: 3. The germline V gene has CDR1 SGHTA and CDR2 FQGNSA. As DNA, the CDR3 is TGTGCCAGCAGCTTAGGGGGGGGTTTCTCTGGGGCCAACGTCCTGACTTTC. Residues: CASSLGGGFSGANVLTF. The complete variable domain, with remaining parts taken from reference TRBV7-2 and TRBJ2-6, reads GAGVSQSPSNKVTEKGKDVELRCDPISGHTALYWYRQSLGQGLEFLIYFQGNSAPDKSGLPSDRFSAERTGGSVSTLTIQRTQQEDSAVYLCASSLGGGFSGANVLTFGAGSRLTVL.

The chain recombines TRBV6-5 with TRBJ1-4, with a possible D match to TRBD1 (6 bases). The CDR3 is 16 residues long. V was shortened by 3 bases and J by 5 bases, with 16 bases between the two germline ends. Germline loops: CDR1 MNHEY, CDR2 SVGAGI. The DNA of the CDR3 is TGTGCCAGCAGTTATACGGGGGCAGGGATCAATGAAAAACTGTTTTTT. It codes for CASSYTGAGINEKLFF.